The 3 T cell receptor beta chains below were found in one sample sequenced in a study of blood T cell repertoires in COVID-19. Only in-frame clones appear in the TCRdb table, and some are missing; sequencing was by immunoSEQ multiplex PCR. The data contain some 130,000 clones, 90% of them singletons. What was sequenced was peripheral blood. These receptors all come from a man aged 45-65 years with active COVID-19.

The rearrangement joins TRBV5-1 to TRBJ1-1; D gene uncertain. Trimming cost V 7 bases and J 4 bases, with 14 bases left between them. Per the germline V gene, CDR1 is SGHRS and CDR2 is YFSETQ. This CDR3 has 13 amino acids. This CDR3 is CASARRVGTEAFF. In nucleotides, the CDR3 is TGCGCCAGCGCTCGACGGGTGGGCACTGAAGCTTTCTTT.

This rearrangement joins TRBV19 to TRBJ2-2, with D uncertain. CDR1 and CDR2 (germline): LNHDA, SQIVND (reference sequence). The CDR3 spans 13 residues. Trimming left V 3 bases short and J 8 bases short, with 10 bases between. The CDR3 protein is CASSIPAGGELFF. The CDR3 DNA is TGTGCCAGTAGTATCCCCGCCGGGGGGGAGCTGTTTTTT.

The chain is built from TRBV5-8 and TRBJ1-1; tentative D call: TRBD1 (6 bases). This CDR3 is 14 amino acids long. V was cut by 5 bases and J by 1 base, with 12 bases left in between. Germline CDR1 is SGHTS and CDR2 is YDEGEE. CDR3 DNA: TGTGCCAGCAGTACAGGGCTCGAGAACACTGAAGCTTTCTTT. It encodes CASSTGLENTEAFF. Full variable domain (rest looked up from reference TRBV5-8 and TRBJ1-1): EAGVTQSPTHLIKTRGQQATLRCSPISGHTSVYWYQQALGLGLQFLLWYDEGEERNRGNFPPRFSGRQFPNYSSELNVNALELEDSALYLCASSTGLENTEAFFGQGTRLTVV.